This T cell receptor beta chain was identified during a study of siplizumab effects on memory and regulatory T cells. For this clone: The antigen remains undetermined.

TCRdb keeps only in-frame clones here, not all; method: immunoSEQ multiplex PCR. The sample holds tens of thousands of clones, approximately 94% seen once. General study findings and limits: A minor share of alloreactive clones matched unstimulated subsets.

CDR1 is LGHNA and CDR2 is YNFKEQ in the germline V gene. This CDR3 spans 14 amino acids. V shed 1 base and J shed 4 bases, with 10 bases lying between them. Sequencing input: CD8+ T cells sorted from blood. The V gene is TRBV4-2, the J gene TRBJ1-1, with D perhaps matching TRBD1 (5 bases). This TCR was sampled from a human donor in good health. CDR3 nucleotide sequence: TGTGCCAGCAGCCAAGGACAGCACCCCACTGAAGCTTTCTTT. It codes for CASSQGQHPTEAFF.